This record concerns one T cell receptor (beta chain) sequence. Study processing details: Using reference gene primer amplification, nucleated cell counts were estimated. The table came from immunoSEQ multiplex PCR; TCRdb's copy has only in-frame clones and leaves some out. V and J calls and clone size are given by that table; D and trimming were obtained from the DNA. The sample holds about 130,000 clones, about four fifths seen once. The sample is drawn from a study of blood T cell repertoires in COVID-19. Overall study context: The samples span acute and convalescent COVID-19 from the United States, Italy and Spain. PBMCs, B-cell-depleted T cells, or T cells provided the cDNA or gDNA that made up the material.

The V gene end was trimmed by 4 bases and the J gene end by 2 bases; junction bases not matched to a gene: 9. The CDR3 loop spans 16 amino acids. Germline CDR1 and CDR2: SGHDT and YYEEEE. This chain uses TRBV5-6 with TRBJ1-5, with 7 nucleotides matching TRBD1. This TCR was recovered from an elderly man with acute or convalescent COVID-19. The sample comprised peripheral blood. CDR3 coding DNA: TGTGCCAGCAGCCTACGGGGGACAGACCGCAATCAGCCCCAGCATTTT. Amino acid sequence: CASSLRGTDRNQPQHF.